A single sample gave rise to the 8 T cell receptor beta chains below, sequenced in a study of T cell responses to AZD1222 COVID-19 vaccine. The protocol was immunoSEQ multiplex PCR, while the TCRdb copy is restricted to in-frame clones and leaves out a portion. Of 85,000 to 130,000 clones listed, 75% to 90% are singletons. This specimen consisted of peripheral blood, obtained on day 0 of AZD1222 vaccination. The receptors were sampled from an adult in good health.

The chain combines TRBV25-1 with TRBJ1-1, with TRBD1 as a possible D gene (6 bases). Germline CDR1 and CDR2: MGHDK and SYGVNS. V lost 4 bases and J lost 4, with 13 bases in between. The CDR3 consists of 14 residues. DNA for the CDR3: TGTGCCAGCAGTGTGGGGGCACAGGGCACTGAAGCTTTCTTT. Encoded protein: CASSVGAQGTEAFF.

The DNA of the CDR3 is TGTGCCAGCAGCGTAGGGTTACAGGCGGAGTTTGAGCAGTTCTTC. It codes for CASSVGLQAEFEQFF. The chain carries TRBV9 and TRBJ2-1; possible D gene TRBD1, 5 bases. CDR1 is SGDLS and CDR2 is YYNGEE in the germline V gene. Between the trimmed V and J ends, which lost 0 bases and 9 bases, there was a span of 16 bases. CDR3 length: 15 amino acids.

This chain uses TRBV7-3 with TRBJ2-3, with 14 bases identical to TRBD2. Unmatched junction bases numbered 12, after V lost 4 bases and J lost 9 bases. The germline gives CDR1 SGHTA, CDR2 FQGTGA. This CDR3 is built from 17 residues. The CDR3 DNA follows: TGTGCCAGCAGCTCCGCCGGGACTAGCGGGAGTCCCGGCACGCAGTATTTT. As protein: CASSSAGTSGSPGTQYF.

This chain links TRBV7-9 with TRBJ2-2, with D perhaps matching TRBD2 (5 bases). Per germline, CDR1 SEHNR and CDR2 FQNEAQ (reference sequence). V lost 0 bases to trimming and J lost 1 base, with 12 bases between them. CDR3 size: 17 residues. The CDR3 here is CASSLAISGWNTGELFF. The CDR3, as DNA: TGTGCCAGCAGCTTAGCGATAAGCGGATGGAACACCGGGGAGCTGTTTTTT. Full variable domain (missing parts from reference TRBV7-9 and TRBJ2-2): DTGVSQNPRHKITKRGQNVTFRCDPISEHNRLYWYRQTLGQGPEFLTYFQNEAQLEKSRLLSDRFSAERPKGSFSTLEIQRTEQGDSAMYLCASSLAISGWNTGELFFGEGSRLTVL.

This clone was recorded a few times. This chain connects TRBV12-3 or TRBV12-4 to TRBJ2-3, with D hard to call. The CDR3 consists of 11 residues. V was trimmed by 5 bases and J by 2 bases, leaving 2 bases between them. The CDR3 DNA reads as TGTGCCAGCAGTCTCACAGATACGCAGTATTTT. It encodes CASSLTDTQYF.

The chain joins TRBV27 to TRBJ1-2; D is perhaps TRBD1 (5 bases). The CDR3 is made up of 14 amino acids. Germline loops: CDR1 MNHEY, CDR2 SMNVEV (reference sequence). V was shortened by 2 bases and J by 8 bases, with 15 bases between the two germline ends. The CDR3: CASSLDPQGQGYTF. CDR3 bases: TGTGCCAGCAGTTTAGACCCGCAGGGTCAGGGCTACACCTTC.

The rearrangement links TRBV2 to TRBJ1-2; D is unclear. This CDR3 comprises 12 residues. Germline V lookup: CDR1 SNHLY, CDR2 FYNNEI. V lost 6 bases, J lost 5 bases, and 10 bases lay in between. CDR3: CASRSGLYGYTF. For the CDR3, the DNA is TGTGCCAGCAGGAGCGGGCTGTATGGCTACACCTTC.

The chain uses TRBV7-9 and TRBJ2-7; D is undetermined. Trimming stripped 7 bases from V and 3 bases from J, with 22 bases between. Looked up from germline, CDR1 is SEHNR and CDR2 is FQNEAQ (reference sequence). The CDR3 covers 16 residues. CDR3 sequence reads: CASTSPQGVKVYEQYF. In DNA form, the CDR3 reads TGTGCCAGCACCTCTCCGCAAGGAGTGAAAGTCTACGAGCAGTACTTC.